The text below deals with one T cell receptor beta chain. Its antigen remains unidentified. The sample comes from a study of shared clonotypes between healthy human individuals. Study in general: CD4 naive and CD4 memory each took three plates per donor, while CD8 naive took two and CD8 memory one.

Trimming cost V 0 bases and J 8 bases, with 13 bases left between them. Germline CDR1 is MNHEY and CDR2 is SVGAGI. The CDR3 has 14 amino acids. Study-level points and caveats: Clonotypes which were not shared had lower generation probabilities than clonotypes that all four donors shared. Larger richness was generally estimated for naive than memory subsets.

The repertoire was sequenced with immunoSEQ multiplex PCR; TCRdb's copy has only in-frame clones and lacks some. This repertoire shows 2,500,000 or so clones, over 85% found once; its top ten account for more than 0.35%. Donors included only healthy HIV-negative adults lacking recent acute infections or vaccinations. The sequence was obtained from a man in his late teens or twenties in good health. Some clones in this sample may be carry-over from other donors' samples. Sequenced material: naive CD4+ T cells from PBMCs. Subset indicated: CD45RA+ positively selected. The rearrangement links TRBV6-5 to TRBJ1-2; a possible D gene is TRBD1 (6 bases). In DNA, the CDR3 is TGTGCCAGCAGTTACTCTGGGGACAAGGGGGGCTACACCTTC. The encoded protein is CASSYSGDKGGYTF.